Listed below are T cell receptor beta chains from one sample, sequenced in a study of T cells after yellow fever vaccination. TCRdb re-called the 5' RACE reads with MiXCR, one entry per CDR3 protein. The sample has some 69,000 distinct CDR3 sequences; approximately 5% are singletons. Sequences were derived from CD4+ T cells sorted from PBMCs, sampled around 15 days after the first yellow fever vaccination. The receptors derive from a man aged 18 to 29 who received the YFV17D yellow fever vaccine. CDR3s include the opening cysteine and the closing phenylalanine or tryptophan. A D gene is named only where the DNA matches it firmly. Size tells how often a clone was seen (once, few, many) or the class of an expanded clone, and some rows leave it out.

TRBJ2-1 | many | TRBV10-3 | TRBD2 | TGTGCCATCAGTGAGCCGGCAGGGTCTAAGTTGACTAGCGGGGTCAATGAGCAGTTCTTC | CAISEPAGSKLTSGVNEQFF
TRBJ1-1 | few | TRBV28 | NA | TGTGCCAGCAGTTTAGCACCCAGTTTTGCTTTCTTT | CASSLAPSFAFF
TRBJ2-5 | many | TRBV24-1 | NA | TGTGCCACCAGTGATCCGAGCGCGCTAAGCATGGAGACCCAGTACTTC | CATSDPSALSMETQYF
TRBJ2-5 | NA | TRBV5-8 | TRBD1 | TGTGCCATCGGCTTAGGACAGGTGGAGACCCAGTACTTC | CAIGLGQVETQYF
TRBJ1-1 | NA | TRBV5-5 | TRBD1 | TGTGCCAGCAGATTACAGGGGAAAACTGAAGCTTTCTTT | CASRLQGKTEAFF
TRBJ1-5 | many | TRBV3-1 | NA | TGTGCCAGCAGCCAGACAGGCAGGCCCCAGCATTTT | CASSQTGRPQHF
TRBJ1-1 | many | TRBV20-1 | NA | TGCAGTGCTAGAGATGCGGCTGTCACTGAAGCTTTCTTT | CSARDAAVTEAFF
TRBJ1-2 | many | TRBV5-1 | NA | TGCGCCAGCAGCTTAACCCCGCAGCTAGACTATGGCTACACCTTC | CASSLTPQLDYGYTF
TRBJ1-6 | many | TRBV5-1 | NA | TGCGCCAGCAGCTTCGCGGGACGGAAGGGTGGGGGTTATAATTCACCCCTCCACTTT | CASSFAGRKGGGYNSPLHF
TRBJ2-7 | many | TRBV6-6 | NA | TGTGCCAGCAGTCCCGACACACCCTACGAGCAGTACTTC | CASSPDTPYEQYF
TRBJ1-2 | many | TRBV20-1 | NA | TGCAGTGCCCCCGGGACGGCTAACTATGGCTACACCTTC | CSAPGTANYGYTF
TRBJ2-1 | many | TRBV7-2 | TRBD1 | TGTGCCAGCAGCTTAGGGACAGGGATGTACAATGAGCAGTTCTTC | CASSLGTGMYNEQFF
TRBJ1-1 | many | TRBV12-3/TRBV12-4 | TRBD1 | TGTGCCAGCAGACCTACCGGACAGGGACCTGTCACTGAAGCTTTCTTT | CASRPTGQGPVTEAFF
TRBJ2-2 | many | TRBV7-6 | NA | TGTGCCAGCCGGGGCAGGTCTAAGGACACCGGGGAGCTGTTTTTT | CASRGRSKDTGELFF
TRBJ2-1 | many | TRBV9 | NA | TGTGCCAGCAGCGTAGCCCCAGGGGTGGATGAGCAGTTCTTC | CASSVAPGVDEQFF
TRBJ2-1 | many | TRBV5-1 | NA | TGCGCCAGCAGCCCGGGGGCCGATTACAATGAGCAGTTCTTC | CASSPGADYNEQFF
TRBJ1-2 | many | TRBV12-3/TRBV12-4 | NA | TGTGCCAGCAGTTTTGACATGAACTATGGCTACACCTTC | CASSFDMNYGYTF
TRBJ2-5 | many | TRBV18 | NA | TGTGCCAGCTCACCAAACAGGGAAGGGACCCAGTACTTC | CASSPNREGTQYF
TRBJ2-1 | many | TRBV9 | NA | TGTGCCAGCAGCAACCACCCTGGACTATCCAATGAGCAGTTCTTC | CASSNHPGLSNEQFF
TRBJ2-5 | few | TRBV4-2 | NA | TGTGCCAGCAGCCAAGACAGGGCCCAAGAGACCCAGTACTTC | CASSQDRAQETQYF
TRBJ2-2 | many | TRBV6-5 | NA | TGTGCCAGCAGCTACGACGGTGGTCCGAACACCGGGGAGCTGTTTTTT | CASSYDGGPNTGELFF
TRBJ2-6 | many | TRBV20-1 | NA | TGCAGTGCTACGGGGGCCAACGTCCTGACTTTC | CSATGANVLTF
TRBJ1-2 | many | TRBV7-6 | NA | TGTGCCAGCAGCTTATACGGCGAGGGTGGCTACACCTTC | CASSLYGEGGYTF
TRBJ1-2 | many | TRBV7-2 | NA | TGTGCCAGCAGCTTAGCAGGGGGCTATGGCTACACCTTC | CASSLAGGYGYTF
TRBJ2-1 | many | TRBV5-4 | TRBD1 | TGTGCCAGCAGCTATTACTTGACAGGGGGCTACAATGAGCAGTTCTTC | CASSYYLTGGYNEQFF
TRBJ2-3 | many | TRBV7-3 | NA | TGTGCCAGTGGGGCCGGGGATACGCAGTATTTT | CASGAGDTQYF
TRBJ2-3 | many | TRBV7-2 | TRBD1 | TGTGCCAGCAGTAACCCCCCAGGGGGCACTGGAGATACGCAGTATTTT | CASSNPPGGTGDTQYF
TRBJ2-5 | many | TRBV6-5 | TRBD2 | TGTGCCAGCAGTCCCCTTAGCGGGGGGACCCAAGAGACCCAGTACTTC | CASSPLSGGTQETQYF
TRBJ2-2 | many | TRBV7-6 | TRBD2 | TGTGCCAGCAGCTTCCGGGAGGCGGGGGGGCGAACCGGGGAGCTGTTTTTT | CASSFREAGGRTGELFF
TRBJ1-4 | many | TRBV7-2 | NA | TGTGCCAGCAGCCTATTTGGAAGGTCCGGAGGTGAAAAACTGTTTTTT | CASSLFGRSGGEKLFF
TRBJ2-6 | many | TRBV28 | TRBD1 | TGTGCCAGCAGCCTTATGACAGGGCGATCTGGGGCCAACGTCCTGACTTTC | CASSLMTGRSGANVLTF
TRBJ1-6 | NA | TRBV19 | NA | TGTGCCAGTATGGGCAGGGATAATTCACCCCTCCACTTT | CASMGRDNSPLHF
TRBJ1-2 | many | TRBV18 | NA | TGTGCCAGCTCACCAGGTCCGCCCCAGGGAGGAGGGTATGGCTACACCTTC | CASSPGPPQGGGYGYTF
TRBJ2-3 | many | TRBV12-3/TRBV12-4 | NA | TGTGCCAGCAGTCCTAGTAGCACCTCCTCGGATACGCAGTATTTT | CASSPSSTSSDTQYF
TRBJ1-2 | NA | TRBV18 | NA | TGTGCCAGCTCCCCCAGGTCGGGGGCGCAAGATAGCTATGGCTACACCTTC | CASSPRSGAQDSYGYTF
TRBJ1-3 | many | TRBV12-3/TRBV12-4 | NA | TGTGCCAGCGGTCCTAACGGTGGAAACACCATATATTTT | CASGPNGGNTIYF
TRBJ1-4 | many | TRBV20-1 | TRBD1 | TGCAGTGCTGCACAGGGGGCAGAAAATGAAAAACTGTTTTTT | CSAAQGAENEKLFF
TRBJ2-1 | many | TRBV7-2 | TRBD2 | TGTGCCAGCAGCTTAGTAGCGGGCGGGCAGTTCTTC | CASSLVAGGQFF
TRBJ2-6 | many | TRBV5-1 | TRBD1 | TGCGCCAGCAGCCCGGGACAGTTGGGGCTCCTGACTTTC | CASSPGQLGLLTF
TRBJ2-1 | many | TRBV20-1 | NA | TGCAGTCTGGACGAAAGGCGTGAGCAGTTCTTC | CSLDERREQFF
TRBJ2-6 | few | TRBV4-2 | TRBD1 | TGTGCCAGCAGCCGCGGCCAGGCAGGGGGCCTGCCTAGCTCTGGGGCCAACGTCCTGACTTTC | CASSRGQAGGLPSSGANVLTF
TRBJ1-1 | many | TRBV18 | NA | TGTGCCAGCTCACCACGGGACCTGAACACTGAAGCTTTCTTT | CASSPRDLNTEAFF
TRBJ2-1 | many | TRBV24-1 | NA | TGTGCCACCAGTGACACCCCCCCGCCGACGTACAATGAGCAGTTCTTC | CATSDTPPPTYNEQFF
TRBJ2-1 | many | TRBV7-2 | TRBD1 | TGTGCCAGCAGCGCAAAGGGACAGGGGTTTGAGCAGTTCTTC | CASSAKGQGFEQFF
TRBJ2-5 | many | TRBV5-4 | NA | TGTGCCAGCAGCTTGGACGCAGGGGTAGAGACCCAGTACTTC | CASSLDAGVETQYF
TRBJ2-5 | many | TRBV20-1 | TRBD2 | TGCAGTGCTCCCCGAGATGGCGGGGGGGTCCAAGAGACCCAGTACTTC | CSAPRDGGGVQETQYF
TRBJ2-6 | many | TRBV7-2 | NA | TGTGCCAGCAGCTTGGACTCCTCTGGGGCCAACGTCCTGACTTTC | CASSLDSSGANVLTF
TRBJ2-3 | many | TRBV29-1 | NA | TGCAGCGTCGCAATAGAGGGGCAAGGAGATACGCAGTATTTT | CSVAIEGQGDTQYF
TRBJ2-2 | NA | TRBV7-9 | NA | TGTGCCAGGAGCCCCGGGCGGACCGGGGAGCTGTTTTTT | CARSPGRTGELFF
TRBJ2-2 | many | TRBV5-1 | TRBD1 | TGCGCCAGCGTCGCCGGGACAGCGAACACCGGGGAGCTGTTTTTT | CASVAGTANTGELFF
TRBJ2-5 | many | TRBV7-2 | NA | TGTGCCAGCAGCTATACGGTAGGAGAGACCCAGTACTTC | CASSYTVGETQYF
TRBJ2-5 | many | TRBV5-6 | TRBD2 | TGTGCCAGCAGTCTTAGACTAGCGGGGGAAGAGACCCAGTACTTC | CASSLRLAGEETQYF
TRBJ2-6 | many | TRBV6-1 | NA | TGTGCCAGCAGTGTACAGGGGGGGGCTGGGGCCAACGTCCTGACTTTC | CASSVQGGAGANVLTF
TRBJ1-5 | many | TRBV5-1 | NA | TGCGCCAGCAGCATCGAGCCAGATCAGCCCCAGCATTTT | CASSIEPDQPQHF
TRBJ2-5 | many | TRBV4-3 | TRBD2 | TGCGCCAGCAGCCGACCTCCTTGGGGCGGGGGGAGACAAGAGACCCAGTACTTC | CASSRPPWGGGRQETQYF
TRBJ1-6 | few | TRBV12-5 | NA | TGTGCTAGTGGAAAAGTCGGCAGGAGCTCCTATAATTCACCCCTCCACTTT | CASGKVGRSSYNSPLHF
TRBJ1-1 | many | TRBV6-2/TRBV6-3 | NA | TGTGCCAGCAGTTACCCGGTAATGAACACTGAAGCTTTCTTT | CASSYPVMNTEAFF